The TCR beta chain under discussion was sequenced for a study of T cell responses to AZD1222 COVID-19 vaccine. Trimming shortened V by 3 bases and J by 6 bases, and 8 bases separated the two germline ends. Germline CDR1 and CDR2: MRHNA and SNTAGT. The CDR3 covers 12 residues. As concerns this clone: As yet, its antigen is unknown.

Notes on the study in general: Following two doses of AZD1222, Spike-specific TCR breadth and depth rose. Regions left unmutated in variants are reportedly the target of nearly half of spike-specific TCRs. Mostly white British, mostly female donors; authors suggested clonal diversity may be underestimated. At study baseline, merely six AZD1222 recipients were seropositive.

Profiled with immunoSEQ multiplex PCR; TCRdb holds only in-frame clones, not every one. The data show about 130,000 clones, roughly 88% seen once. This sample comprised peripheral blood, obtained on day 0 of MenACWY control vaccination. The sequence derives from an adult in good health. The rearrangement joins TRBV6-4 to TRBJ1-2; no clear D. In nucleotides, the CDR3 is TGTGCCAGCAGTGAGGCGGTAGATGGCTACACCTTC. Translation gives CASSEAVDGYTF.